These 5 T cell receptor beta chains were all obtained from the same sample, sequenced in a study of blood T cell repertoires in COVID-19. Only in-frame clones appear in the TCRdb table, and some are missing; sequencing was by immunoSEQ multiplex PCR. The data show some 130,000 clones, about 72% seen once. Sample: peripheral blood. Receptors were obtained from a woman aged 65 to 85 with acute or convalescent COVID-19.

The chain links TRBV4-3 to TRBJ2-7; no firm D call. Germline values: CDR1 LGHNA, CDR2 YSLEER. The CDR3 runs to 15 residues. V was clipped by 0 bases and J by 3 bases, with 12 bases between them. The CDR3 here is CASSQDRLTDYEQYF. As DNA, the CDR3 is TGCGCCAGCAGCCAAGATCGACTGACGGACTACGAGCAGTACTTC.

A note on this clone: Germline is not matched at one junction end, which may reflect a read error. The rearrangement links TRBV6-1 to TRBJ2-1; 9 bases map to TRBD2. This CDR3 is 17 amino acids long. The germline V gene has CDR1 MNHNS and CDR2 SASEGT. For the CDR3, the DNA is TGTGCCAGCAGAGAAGATCCGGGACTAGCATCGGGAGATGAGCAGTTCTTC. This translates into CASREDPGLASGDEQFF.

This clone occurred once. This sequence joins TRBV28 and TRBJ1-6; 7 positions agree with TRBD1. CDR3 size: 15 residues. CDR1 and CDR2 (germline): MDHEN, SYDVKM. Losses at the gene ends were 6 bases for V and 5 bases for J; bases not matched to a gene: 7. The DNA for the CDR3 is TGTGCCAGCAGACATCAGGGGGGTAATAATTCACCCCTCCACTTT. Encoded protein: CASRHQGGNNSPLHF.

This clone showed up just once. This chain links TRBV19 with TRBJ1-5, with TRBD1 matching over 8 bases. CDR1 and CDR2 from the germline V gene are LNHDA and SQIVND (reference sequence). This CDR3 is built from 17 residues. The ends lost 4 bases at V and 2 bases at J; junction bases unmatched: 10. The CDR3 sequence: CASSTLTGAVGNQPQHF. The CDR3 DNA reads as TGTGCCAGTAGTACTTTGACAGGGGCGGTTGGCAATCAGCCCCAGCATTTT.

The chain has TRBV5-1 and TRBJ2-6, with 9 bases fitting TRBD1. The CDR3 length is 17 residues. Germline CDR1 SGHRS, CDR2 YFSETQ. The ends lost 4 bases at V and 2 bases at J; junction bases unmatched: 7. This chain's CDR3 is CASSAAGTGTGANVLTF. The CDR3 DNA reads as TGCGCCAGCAGCGCGGCCGGGACAGGGACTGGGGCCAACGTCCTGACTTTC. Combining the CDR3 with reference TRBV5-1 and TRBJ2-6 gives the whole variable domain KAGVTQTPRYLIKTRGQQVTLSCSPISGHRSVSWYQQTPGQGLQFLFEYFSETQRNKGNFPGRFSGRQFSNSRSEMNVSTLELGDSALYLCASSAAGTGTGANVLTFGAGSRLTVL.